These 27 T cell receptor beta chains originate from one sample sequenced in a study of blood T cell repertoires in COVID-19. Sequencing used immunoSEQ multiplex PCR; TCRdb keeps in-frame clones, though not all of them. The repertoire holds under 250,000 clones, with just over 90% as singletons. The sample taken for sequencing was peripheral blood. Receptor source: a man younger than 45 with acute or convalescent COVID-19.

This rearrangement joins TRBV7-9 to TRBJ2-1; D is possibly TRBD1 (5 bases). The CDR3 is 14 residues long. V lost 2 bases and J lost 1, with 6 bases in between. The germline gives CDR1 SEHNR, CDR2 FQNEAQ (reference sequence). Here the CDR3 reads CASSLQGSYNEQFF. The CDR3, as DNA: TGTGCCAGCAGCTTACAGGGATCCTACAATGAGCAGTTCTTC.

CDR3 amino acids: CASKVGGAGTEAFF. The CDR3 DNA is TGTGCCAGCAAGGTTGGGGGAGCGGGCACTGAAGCTTTCTTT. The rearrangement uses TRBV3-1 (or the pseudogene TRBV3-2) and TRBJ1-1; a possible D gene is TRBD1 (5 bases). Trimming removed 7 bases at V and 4 bases at J, with 16 bases between. Germline loops: CDR1 LGHDT, CDR2 YNNKEL (reference sequence). The CDR3 runs 14 residues.

The CDR3 protein is CASSHPGETQYF. Here the CDR3 DNA reads TGTGCCAGCAGCCACCCCGGAGAGACCCAGTACTTC. The chain has TRBV12-3 or TRBV12-4 and TRBJ2-5; no definite D call. Trimming removed 6 bases from V and 4 bases from J, with 9 bases in between. The CDR3 has 12 residues.

The gene calls are TRBV11-2 and TRBJ2-3; 8 nucleotides match TRBD1. The CDR3 has 16 residues. Per the germline V gene, CDR1 is SGHAT and CDR2 is FQNNGV. V shed 0 bases and J 1 base; nucleotides not matched to a gene: 3. The CDR3 sequence is CASSLDQGAGTDTQYF. The CDR3 DNA sequence: TGTGCCAGCAGCTTAGATCAGGGGGCCGGCACAGATACGCAGTATTTT.

J is TRBJ1-4 and V is TRBV7-6, with 9 nucleotides matching TRBD1. The germline V gene has CDR1 SGHVS and CDR2 FNYEAQ. Trimming removed 6 bases from V and 0 bases from J; junction bases left unmatched: 11. The CDR3 has 18 residues. CDR3: CASSWDREGSATNEKLFF. CDR3 DNA: TGTGCCAGCAGTTGGGACAGGGAGGGTAGCGCAACTAATGAAAAACTGTTTTTT.

The count of this clone is one. The rearrangement joins TRBV5-8 to TRBJ2-2; possible D gene TRBD2, 5 bases. CDR1 and CDR2 from the germline V gene are SGHTS and YDEGEE. Trimming took 2 bases from V and 1 from J, leaving 12 bases between them. The CDR3 length is 16 residues. CDR3 nucleotides: TGTGCCAGCAGCTTCCTAGTGGCGGGGAACACCGGGGAGCTGTTTTTT. This sequence encodes CASSFLVAGNTGELFF.

J is TRBJ1-2 and V is TRBV3-1 (or the pseudogene TRBV3-2); D is possibly TRBD1 (6 bases). The CDR3 totals 14 residues. Germline lookup yields CDR1 LGHDT and CDR2 YNNKEL (reference sequence). V lost 1 base to trimming and J lost 5 bases, with 11 bases between them. The chain's CDR3 is CASSQVQGLYGYTF. CDR3 bases: TGTGCCAGCAGCCAAGTACAGGGCTTGTATGGCTACACCTTC.

Note on this clone: One end of the junction does not line up with germline, which may come from a read error. The V and J genes are TRBV19 and TRBJ1-1; D is undetermined. Germline CDR1 is LNHDA and CDR2 is SQIVND (reference sequence). The CDR3 has 13 residues. The CDR3 loop is CASTIPPTGEAFF. The DNA for the CDR3 is TGTGCCAGTACTATACCGCCGACGGGAGAAGCTTTCTTT.

V and J are TRBV7-9 and TRBJ2-4, with D tentatively TRBD2 (6 bases). With 1 base removed from V and 14 bases from J, the gap between germline ends came to 12 bases. The CDR3 extends over 12 amino acids. CDR1 is SEHNR, CDR2 FQNEAQ, per germline (reference sequence). The DNA for the CDR3 is TGTGCCAGCAGCTTAGAACCAGGAGGGAAGTACTTC. Its protein is CASSLEPGGKYF.

The V and J genes are TRBV28 and TRBJ1-2, with a weak D call TRBD1 (5 bases). The germline CDR1 and CDR2 sequences are MDHEN and SYDVKM. Trimming shortened V by 7 bases and J by 4 bases, and 13 bases separated the two germline ends. The CDR3 contains 13 residues. The CDR3 reads CASTSGLFYGYTF. DNA for the CDR3: TGTGCCAGCACCTCGGGACTCTTCTATGGCTACACCTTC.

The chain combines TRBV7-8 with TRBJ2-1, with D possibly TRBD2 on 6 matching bases. The ends were cut back, 2 bases at V and 10 bases at J, with 12 bases in the middle. This CDR3 region has 13 residues. Germline V gives CDR1 SGHVS, CDR2 FQNEAQ. The CDR3 nucleotides are TGTGCCAGCAGCTTAATCCAGGGAGGCGAGCAGTTCTTC. Amino acid sequence: CASSLIQGGEQFF.

V gene TRBV9 combines with J gene TRBJ1-5, with TRBD1 as a possible D gene (5 bases). Per the germline V gene, CDR1 is SGDLS and CDR2 is YYNGEE. The CDR3 length is 18 residues. The ends were cut back, 1 base at V and 0 bases at J, with 17 bases in the middle. The CDR3 reads CASSVLGGRGYSNQPQHF. The CDR3 nucleotides are TGTGCCAGCAGCGTACTTGGGGGGAGGGGATATAGCAATCAGCCCCAGCATTTT.

This chain joins TRBV14 and TRBJ2-3, with 7 bases that match TRBD1. Germline trimming cut 4 bases from V and 10 bases from J; bases unmatched to any gene: 8. The CDR3 length is 13 residues. From germline, CDR1 is SGHDN and CDR2 FVKESK. CDR3 loop: CASSPDRGGAQYF. Here the CDR3 DNA reads TGTGCCAGCAGCCCCGACCGAGGGGGCGCGCAGTATTTT.

The V gene is TRBV2, the J gene TRBJ2-7; D might be TRBD1 (7 bases). Trimming removed 3 bases from V and 4 bases from J, with 13 bases in between. The CDR3 totals 14 residues. Germline CDR1 and CDR2: SNHLY and FYNNEI. CDR3 in amino acids: CASSEQGGVYEQYF. The CDR3 DNA follows: TGTGCCAGCAGTGAGCAGGGGGGCGTGTACGAGCAGTACTTC. Full variable domain (outside the CDR3, taken from reference TRBV2 and TRBJ2-7): EPEVTQTPSHQVTQMGQEVILRCVPISNHLYFYWYRQILGQKVEFLVSFYNNEISEKSEIFDDQFSVERPDGSNFTLKIRSTKLEDSAMYFCASSEQGGVYEQYFGPGTRLTVT.

V and J are TRBV18 and TRBJ2-1; D may be TRBD1 (5 bases). Germline V gene lookup returns CDR1 KGHSH and CDR2 LQKENI. V lost 5 bases and J 5 bases, leaving 10 bases between the germline ends. The CDR3 spans 13 residues. CDR3 bases: TGTGCCAGCTCAACCCTAGGGGACAATGAGCAGTTCTTC. Translation: CASSTLGDNEQFF.

V is TRBV4-2 and J is TRBJ1-3, with D unresolved. The V gene lost 0 bases and the J gene lost 9 bases, with 15 bases spanning the gap. Germline-derived CDR1 and CDR2 are LGHNA and YNFKEQ. The CDR3 loop spans 15 amino acids. The chain's CDR3 is CASSQDASPGATIYF. The CDR3 coding sequence is TGTGCCAGCAGCCAAGATGCCAGCCCGGGTGCCACCATATATTTT.

J is TRBJ2-7 and V is TRBV6-6, with TRBD1 matching over 8 bases. The CDR3 covers 14 residues. Germline CDR1 and CDR2: MNHNY and SVGAGI (reference sequence). With 8 bases clipped from V and 3 bases from J, the junction kept 9 bases outside the gene matches. In DNA form, the CDR3 reads TGTGCCAGCTACCAGAGTGGACAGGGCTACGAGCAGTACTTC. This sequence encodes CASYQSGQGYEQYF.

This clone has at least ten counts. The chain carries TRBV6-1 and TRBJ1-2, with TRBD1 matching over 7 bases. This CDR3 has 14 amino acids. Per germline, CDR1 MNHNS and CDR2 SASEGT. J was trimmed by 8 bases and V by 2 bases; bases with no gene match: 8. The CDR3 nucleotides read TGTGCCAGCAGTGAATGGACAGGTGCCGTGGGCTACACCTTC. Translated: CASSEWTGAVGYTF.

The chain recombines TRBV5-1 with TRBJ2-3; 9 nucleotides align to TRBD2. CDR3 size: 13 residues. With 4 bases clipped from V and 8 bases from J, the junction kept 5 bases outside the gene matches. The V gene's germline CDR1 is SGHRS and CDR2 YFSETQ. CDR3: CASSPRGGSTQYF. Written as DNA, the CDR3 is TGCGCCAGCAGCCCGCGGGGGGGTTCTACGCAGTATTTT.

The chain employs TRBV5-1 and TRBJ1-2; 7 nucleotides align to TRBD1. The CDR3 has 14 amino acids. Trimming took 2 bases from V and 2 from J; bases not matched to a gene: 3. Germline V lookup: CDR1 SGHRS, CDR2 YFSETQ. The DNA of the CDR3 is TGCGCCAGCAGCTTTAGGGACAGAAACTATGGCTACACCTTC. This gives the protein CASSFRDRNYGYTF.

The V call is TRBV7-9, the J call TRBJ1-4; 8 bases line up with TRBD1. Unmatched junction bases numbered 9, after V lost 5 bases and J lost 7 bases. Germline-derived CDR1 and CDR2 are SEHNR and FQNEAQ (reference sequence). The CDR3 length is 15 residues. The CDR3 reads CASSLLDRDGEKLFF. The CDR3 DNA is TGTGCCAGCAGCCTTCTGGACAGGGACGGTGAAAAACTGTTTTTT.

The sample holds a few counts of this clone. This sequence joins TRBV9 and TRBJ1-1, with D tentatively TRBD1 (5 bases). Germline CDR1 is SGDLS and CDR2 is YYNGEE. V was pared by 0 bases and J by 4 bases, with 10 bases between. CDR3 length equals 14 residues. The chain's CDR3 is CASSVDFGATEAFF. DNA of the CDR3: TGTGCCAGCAGCGTAGATTTTGGGGCCACTGAAGCTTTCTTT.

A remark on this clone: This same CDR3 is encoded by further DNA sequences in the sample. The chain recombines TRBV7-3 with TRBJ2-2; D ambiguous. This CDR3 has 14 amino acids. CDR1 and CDR2 (germline): SGHTA, FQGTGA. The ends were cut back, 2 bases at V and 1 base at J, with 5 bases in the middle. CDR3 in amino acids: CASSLVRNTGELFF. DNA for the CDR3: TGTGCCAGCAGCTTAGTGAGGAACACCGGGGAGCTGTTTTTT.

This chain links TRBV29-1 with TRBJ1-4, with 8 nucleotides matching TRBD1. The CDR3 is 15 residues long. The J segment lost 1 base and the V segment lost 5 bases, leaving 6 bases of the junction unmatched. Germline V lookup: CDR1 SQVTM, CDR2 ANQGSEA. CDR3 in DNA: TGCAGCGTTTACGACAGGGGCGTAACTAATGAAAAACTGTTTTTT. Translation gives CSVYDRGVTNEKLFF.

The rearrangement links TRBV11-1 to TRBJ2-4; the D gene is possibly TRBD1 (6 bases). Germline V gives CDR1 SGHAT, CDR2 FQDESV (reference sequence). This CDR3 is 15 amino acids long. V was pared by 4 bases and J by 2 bases, with 12 bases between. CDR3 in DNA: TGTGCCAGCAGCTCCTCAGGGGATCCCAAAAACATTCAGTACTTC. It specifies CASSSSGDPKNIQYF.

The genes are TRBV30 and TRBJ2-7; 7 nucleotides line up with TRBD2. The CDR3 has 14 residues. V was pared by 1 base and J by 0 bases, with 3 bases of the junction left unmatched. Germline V gene sequence: CDR1 GTSNPN, CDR2 SVGIG (reference sequence). CDR3 nucleotide sequence: TGTGCCTGGAGTGGGGGCGGGAGCTCCTACGAGCAGTACTTC. Encoded protein: CAWSGGGSSYEQYF.

The chain uses TRBV6-5 and TRBJ2-7; 8 positions agree with TRBD1. CDR3 length equals 14 residues. V was clipped by 6 bases and J by 4 bases; unmatched bases: 8. Germline loops: CDR1 MNHEY, CDR2 SVGAGI. The CDR3 sequence is CASRSDRAGYEQYF. The CDR3 region has the DNA TGTGCCAGCAGATCGGACAGGGCGGGGTACGAGCAGTACTTC.